This entry concerns a single T cell receptor (beta chain). Profiled with immunoSEQ multiplex PCR; TCRdb holds only in-frame clones, not every one. The sample records about 440,000 clones, roughly 91% being singletons. Participants were placed into cohorts based on the clinical history they reported. This record belongs to a study of blood T cell repertoires in COVID-19. Study background: Researchers got acute and convalescent COVID-19 samples from the United States, Italy and Spain. In each case, the material was cDNA or gDNA derived from T cells, B-cell-depleted T cells, or PBMCs.

Germline V gene sequence: CDR1 MNHEY, CDR2 SVGAGI. This CDR3 spans 11 amino acids. Trimming took off 5 bases at V and 7 bases at J, with 6 bases between the two ends. What was sequenced was PBMCs or T cells enriched from blood (not recorded which). This TCR was recovered from a man younger than 35 who had recovered from COVID-19. The V call is TRBV6-5, the J call TRBJ2-1; D might be TRBD1 (6 bases). The CDR3 loop reads CASSQGNEQFF. The CDR3 DNA reads TGTGCCAGCAGTCAGGGGAATGAGCAGTTCTTC.